This T cell receptor (beta chain) came from a study of blood T cell repertoires in COVID-19. Authors' data handling: From reference gene primer amplification, estimates of nucleated cell counts were derived. The table came from immunoSEQ multiplex PCR; TCRdb's copy has only in-frame clones and leaves some out. That table supplies the V and J calls and clone size; D and trimming were determined from the DNA. The sample lists about 110,000 clones, over 75% occurring once. The CDR3 is 15 residues long. V shed 4 bases, J shed 4 bases, and the junction held 9 bases outside the gene matches. Germline CDR1 KGHSH, CDR2 LQKENI. The sample holds a few counts of this clone.

Sequenced material: peripheral blood. The genes are TRBV18 and TRBJ1-1; TRBD1 aligns across 7 bases. The TCR sequence derives from a woman aged 45-60 years with acute or convalescent COVID-19. CDR3 loop: CASSRPTGRGTEAFF. CDR3 DNA sequence: TGTGCCAGCTCACGCCCGACAGGGCGAGGCACTGAAGCTTTCTTT.